One sample yielded the 26 T cell receptor beta chains listed below, sequenced in a study of blood T cell repertoires in COVID-19. The table came from immunoSEQ multiplex PCR; TCRdb's copy has only in-frame clones and leaves some out. The data contain 200,000 to 250,000 clones, about 80% of them singletons. Sequencing input: peripheral blood. All receptors come from an elderly woman with acute or convalescent COVID-19.

On this clone itself: At one end, the junction sequence differs from germline, possibly due to a read error. The chain uses TRBV7-2 and TRBJ2-5; 8 positions agree with TRBD1. The CDR3 contains 15 residues. Germline CDR1 SGHTA, CDR2 FQGNSA. The CDR3 region has the DNA TGTGCCAGCAGCTCGGACAGGGTCCCCCAAGGGACCCAGTACTTC. It is translated as CASSSDRVPQGTQYF.

This clone was observed a single time. The V gene is TRBV19, the J gene TRBJ2-5; 9 bases agree with TRBD2. The J segment lost 0 bases and the V segment lost 9 bases, leaving 5 bases of the junction unmatched. Germline V gene data show CDR1 as LNHDA and CDR2 as SQIVND (reference sequence). The CDR3 loop spans 14 amino acids. This chain's CDR3 is CASRTSAYQETQYF. As DNA, the CDR3 is TGTGCCAGCAGGACTAGCGCGTACCAAGAGACCCAGTACTTC.

V and J are TRBV29-1 and TRBJ1-4, with 10 bases lining up with TRBD1. Trimming cost V 4 bases and J 8 bases; bases outside gene matches: 4. The CDR3 extends over 13 amino acids. Looked up from germline, CDR1 is SQVTM and CDR2 is ANQGSEA. CDR3 loop: CSVGGTGVEKLFF. CDR3 bases: TGCAGCGTTGGTGGGACAGGGGTGGAAAAACTGTTTTTT.

The chain uses TRBV19 and TRBJ2-3; maybe TRBD2 (6 bases). Germline V gene sequence: CDR1 LNHDA, CDR2 SQIVND (reference sequence). The CDR3 totals 14 residues. The V end was cut by 5 bases, the J end by 0 bases, with 9 bases between. DNA of the CDR3: TGTGCCAGTAGTGGGGGGACTAGCACAGATACGCAGTATTTT. Translation: CASSGGTSTDTQYF.

The gene calls are TRBV28 and TRBJ1-6; 9 bases fit TRBD1. The CDR3 has 15 amino acids. With 5 bases clipped from V and 10 bases from J, the junction kept 9 bases outside the gene matches. CDR1 is MDHEN, CDR2 SYDVKM, per germline. The CDR3 region has the DNA TGTGCCAGCAGTCCTTCCGGGACAGGGAGCTCACCCCTCCACTTT. Translated: CASSPSGTGSSPLHF.

The gene calls are TRBV6-2 or TRBV6-3 and TRBJ2-7, with a weak D call TRBD1 (6 bases). V dropped 2 bases and J dropped 3 bases, with 11 bases sitting between them. The CDR3 totals 14 residues. Germline CDR1 is MNHEY and CDR2 is SVGEGT. The CDR3 is CASSYRGDNYEQYF. The CDR3 DNA sequence: TGTGCCAGCAGTTACCGAGGGGACAACTACGAGCAGTACTTC.

The chain uses TRBV9 and TRBJ2-3; 12 nucleotides match TRBD2. The CDR3 spans 17 residues. CDR1 SGDLS and CDR2 YYNGEE come from the germline V gene. V lost 2 bases and J lost 1; bases outside the gene matches: 5. DNA of the CDR3: TGTGCCAGCAGCGTCCTAGCGGGGGGGGTCGGCACAGATACGCAGTATTTT. Translation gives CASSVLAGGVGTDTQYF.

This rearrangement joins TRBV19 to TRBJ2-7, with 13 bases that match TRBD2. V lost 7 bases to trimming and J lost 3 bases; unmatched junction nucleotides: 15. Looked up from germline, CDR1 is LNHDA and CDR2 is SQIVND (reference sequence). The CDR3 runs to 18 residues. CDR3 DNA: TGTGCCAGTACCCCGGGACTAGCGGGATCAGAAGGGATCTACGAGCAGTACTTC. This translates into CASTPGLAGSEGIYEQYF. The complete variable domain, with remaining parts taken from reference TRBV19 and TRBJ2-7, reads DGGITQSPKYLFRKEGQNVTLSCEQNLNHDAMYWYRQDPGQGLRLIYYSQIVNDFQKGDIAEGYSVSREKKESFPLTVTSAQKNPTAFYLCASTPGLAGSEGIYEQYFGPGTRLTVT.

This chain connects TRBV7-2 to TRBJ1-6; 9 bases map to TRBD1. CDR1 and CDR2 from the germline V gene are SGHTA and FQGNSA. V was clipped by 5 bases and J by 10 bases; unmatched bases: 9. The length of the CDR3 is 15 residues. The CDR3 sequence is CASSATGTGYSPLHF. The DNA of the CDR3 is TGTGCCAGCAGCGCTACCGGGACAGGGTACTCACCCCTCCACTTT.

The chain employs TRBV7-8 and TRBJ1-4, with D perhaps matching TRBD1 (5 bases). Per the germline V gene, CDR1 is SGHVS and CDR2 is FQNEAQ. Trimming took off 6 bases at V and 3 bases at J, with 11 bases between the two ends. This CDR3 is 14 amino acids long. Here the CDR3 reads CASRSQGPNEKLFF. CDR3 nucleotide sequence: TGTGCCAGCAGGAGTCAGGGCCCTAATGAAAAACTGTTTTTT.

This chain links TRBV30 with TRBJ1-1; 7 bases are a match to TRBD1. This CDR3 contains 16 residues. Germline CDR1 is GTSNPN and CDR2 is SVGIG (reference sequence). V lost 2 bases to trimming and J lost 0 bases; unmatched junction nucleotides: 9. CDR3 protein: CAWSYPGQRMNTEAFF. DNA for the CDR3: TGTGCCTGGAGTTATCCGGGACAGAGAATGAACACTGAAGCTTTCTTT. The whole variable domain, remainder taken from reference TRBV30 and TRBJ1-1, is SQTIHQWPATLVQPVGSPLSLECTVEGTSNPNLYWYRQAAGRGLQLLFYSVGIGQISSEVPQNLSASRPQDRQFILSSKKLLLSDSGFYLCAWSYPGQRMNTEAFFGQGTRLTVV.

The sample holds a few counts of this clone. V gene TRBV7-3 combines with J gene TRBJ2-3; D might be TRBD2 (5 bases). The germline gives CDR1 SGHTA, CDR2 FQGTGA. V lost 2 bases and J lost 4, with 10 bases in between. This CDR3 is 14 amino acids long. The CDR3 sequence is CASSLDYWADTQYF. In DNA, the CDR3 is TGTGCCAGCAGCTTAGACTATTGGGCAGATACGCAGTATTTT.

The rearrangement joins TRBV6-5 to TRBJ2-7; 7 bases align to TRBD2. Trimming took 6 bases from V and 3 from J; bases not matched to a gene: 8. The CDR3 length is 14 residues. The germline V gene has CDR1 MNHEY and CDR2 SVGAGI. CDR3 amino acids: CASRRGPGGYEQYF. The CDR3 region has the DNA TGTGCCAGCAGACGTGGACCGGGAGGCTACGAGCAGTACTTC.

This rearrangement joins TRBV21-1 to TRBJ2-5; the table assigns TRBD1, which was not confirmed against the DNA. TRBV21-1 constitutes a pseudogene. The length of the CDR3 is 15 residues. The CDR3 region is CASSKEEGAEETQYF. In DNA form, the CDR3 reads TGTGCCAGCAGCAAAGAGGAGGGGGCTGAAGAGACCCAGTACTTC.

The chain is built from TRBV30 and TRBJ2-3; 9 bases are a match to TRBD2. CDR3 size: 14 residues. CDR1 GTSNPN and CDR2 SVGIG come from the germline V gene (reference sequence). Germline trimming cut 4 bases from V and 2 bases from J; bases unmatched to any gene: 4. The CDR3 spells CAWTSGVTTDTQYF. In nucleotides, the CDR3 is TGTGCCTGGACTAGCGGGGTGACCACAGATACGCAGTATTTT. Full variable domain (rest looked up from reference TRBV30 and TRBJ2-3): SQTIHQWPATLVQPVGSPLSLECTVEGTSNPNLYWYRQAAGRGLQLLFYSVGIGQISSEVPQNLSASRPQDRQFILSSKKLLLSDSGFYLCAWTSGVTTDTQYFGPGTRLTVL.

The V and J genes are TRBV29-1 and TRBJ2-7, with 7 positions matching TRBD2. V trimming: 5 bases; J trimming: 3 bases; junction bases outside the gene matches: 10. Germline CDR1 SQVTM, CDR2 ANQGSEA. The CDR3 totals 14 residues. CDR3 DNA sequence: TGCAGCGTTCTCCCGGCTAGCGGTAACTACGAGCAGTACTTC. Translating gives CSVLPASGNYEQYF.

Notes on this clone: This sample also contains other DNA sequences that code for the same CDR3. The V gene is TRBV6-5, the J gene TRBJ1-1, with 7 bases identical to TRBD1. Losses at the gene ends were 4 bases for V and 0 bases for J; bases not matched to a gene: 2. Germline CDR1 reads MNHEY; CDR2 reads SVGAGI. The CDR3 extends over 14 amino acids. The CDR3 region is CASSWDRVNTEAFF. The CDR3 DNA follows: TGTGCCAGCAGTTGGGACAGAGTGAACACTGAAGCTTTCTTT.

The genes are TRBV5-8 and TRBJ1-2; D might be TRBD1 (6 bases). Germline CDR1 SGHTS, CDR2 YDEGEE. V lost 4 bases and J 7 bases, leaving 11 bases between the germline ends. This CDR3 has 12 residues. The CDR3 reads CASSTGQSGYTF. CDR3 in DNA: TGTGCCAGCAGCACCGGACAGAGTGGCTACACCTTC. The complete variable domain, with remaining parts taken from reference TRBV5-8 and TRBJ1-2, reads EAGVTQSPTHLIKTRGQQATLRCSPISGHTSVYWYQQALGLGLQFLLWYDEGEERNRGNFPPRFSGRQFPNYSSELNVNALELEDSALYLCASSTGQSGYTFGSGTRLTVV.

The chain combines TRBV4-1 with TRBJ1-2; 10 bases are a match to TRBD1. Trimming at V came to 8 bases and at J to 7 bases, leaving 13 bases not matched to a gene. Germline CDR1 MGHRA, CDR2 YSYEKL. The CDR3 sequence is 15 residues long. CDR3 DNA sequence: TGCGCCAGCCGGACCCCGGGACAGGGGAGAGGTGGCTACACCTTC. Amino acid sequence: CASRTPGQGRGGYTF.

This chain links TRBV27 with TRBJ2-7; 7 bases match TRBD1. With V trimmed by 3 bases and J by 5 bases, 16 bases remained unmatched. This CDR3 is built from 17 residues. Per germline, CDR1 MNHEY and CDR2 SMNVEV (reference sequence). In nucleotides, the CDR3 is TGTGCCAGCAGTTTCTCACGACCCGTCTTCCAGGGGGACGAGCAGTACTTC. Amino acids: CASSFSRPVFQGDEQYF.

V is TRBV15 and J is TRBJ1-2; D is unclear. The germline V gene has CDR1 LNHNV and CDR2 YYDKDF (reference sequence). V lost 1 base and J lost 10, with 13 bases in between. CDR3 size: 13 residues. CDR3 coding DNA: TGTGCCACCAGCAGAGGGGTACGGGATGACTACACCTTC. This gives the protein CATSRGVRDDYTF.

The chain links TRBV7-2 to TRBJ2-2; unclear D gene. Germline lookup yields CDR1 SGHTA and CDR2 FQGNSA. V was pared by 1 base and J by 4 bases, with 13 bases between. The CDR3 loop spans 16 amino acids. CDR3 sequence (DNA): TGTGCCAGCAGCTTAGTCCAATTACAGAGCACCGGGGAGCTGTTTTTT. Translation: CASSLVQLQSTGELFF.

Notes on this clone: A junction boundary mismatches the germline segment, possibly from a read error. CDR3 sequence reads: CASSVTGTGARVVF. The DNA of the CDR3 is TGCGCCAGCAGCGTAACCGGGACAGGGGCCCGAGTCGTTTTC. The V and J genes are TRBV5-1 and TRBJ1-2; TRBD1 matches at 10 bases. The CDR3 runs 14 residues. Germline V gives CDR1 SGHRS, CDR2 YFSETQ.

The V and J genes are TRBV30 and TRBJ2-7, with D unresolved. The germline V and J ends were trimmed by 4 bases and 4 bases, with 11 bases remaining between them. The CDR3 is 12 amino acids. Germline CDR1 GTSNPN, CDR2 SVGIG (reference sequence). The chain's CDR3 is CAWTRSDYEQYF. The CDR3 DNA reads as TGTGCCTGGACGAGGTCTGATTACGAGCAGTACTTC.

The chain employs TRBV5-5 and TRBJ1-2; 7 bases agree with TRBD1. The CDR3 runs 16 residues. The V segment lost 0 bases and the J segment 2 bases; nucleotides outside the gene matches: 7. Germline loops: CDR1 SGHKS, CDR2 YYEKEE (reference sequence). CDR3 sequence reads: CASSLGTGAVNYGYTF. In DNA form, the CDR3 reads TGTGCCAGCAGCTTGGGTACAGGGGCTGTGAACTATGGCTACACCTTC.

The chain has TRBV28 and TRBJ2-2; D is unclear. Trimming stripped 6 bases from V and 2 bases from J, with 10 bases between. Looked up from germline, CDR1 is MDHEN and CDR2 is SYDVKM. This CDR3 region has 14 residues. Here the CDR3 reads CASRTEQNTGELFF. DNA for the CDR3: TGTGCCAGCAGAACAGAGCAAAACACCGGGGAGCTGTTTTTT.